The 31 T cell receptor beta chains in this list originate from one sample, sequenced in a study of CD8+ T cells in alopecia areata. Following extraction, RNA underwent reverse transcription to cDNA, which served as the sequencing template. Produced via immunoSEQ multiplex PCR; TCRdb's table is partial and in-frame only. The table lists about 140,000 clones, about 60% of them singletons. Sequencing was carried out using CD4+ T cells sorted from blood. The origin of the receptors is a human donor in good health.

The chain carries TRBV29-1 and TRBJ2-1, with a weak D call TRBD2 (5 bases). The CDR3 is 14 amino acids. With 4 bases removed from V and 9 bases from J, the gap between germline ends came to 19 bases. Looked up from germline, CDR1 is SQVTM and CDR2 is ANQGSEA. CDR3 in DNA: TGCAGCGTTGCCTTCGACTACGTAGGCAGTGAGCAGTTCTTC. As protein: CSVAFDYVGSEQFF.

In this sample, this clone turned up once. The chain recombines TRBV5-6 with TRBJ1-2; D gene uncertain. The CDR3 sequence is 13 residues long. Per germline, CDR1 SGHDT and CDR2 YYEEEE. Trimming took off 6 bases at V and 8 bases at J, with 17 bases between the two ends. CDR3 nucleotides: TGTGCCAGCACCGCCAGTCGGACGGGAGGCTACACCTTC. Encoded protein: CASTASRTGGYTF.

The rearrangement links TRBV5-1 to TRBJ1-2; no firm D call. CDR3 length equals 14 residues. From germline, CDR1 is SGHRS and CDR2 YFSETQ. With 4 bases removed from V and 4 bases from J, the gap between germline ends came to 14 bases. The CDR3 sequence is CASSQTGLSYGYTF. The CDR3 nucleotides read TGCGCCAGCAGCCAAACCGGGCTGAGCTATGGCTACACCTTC. Looking up the rest from reference TRBV5-1 and TRBJ1-2 gives the full variable domain: KAGVTQTPRYLIKTRGQQVTLSCSPISGHRSVSWYQQTPGQGLQFLFEYFSETQRNKGNFPGRFSGRQFSNSRSEMNVSTLELGDSALYLCASSQTGLSYGYTFGSGTRLTVV.

This clone was counted only a few times. This chain connects TRBV28 to TRBJ2-7; D not resolved. CDR1 and CDR2 (germline): MDHEN, SYDVKM. The CDR3 loop spans 12 amino acids. Trimming left V 2 bases short and J 9 bases short, with 11 bases between. CDR3 nucleotide sequence: TGTGCCAGCAGTTTAGCCCGAGCTGGGCAGTACTTC. Its translation: CASSLARAGQYF.

This rearrangement joins TRBV2 to TRBJ1-5, with D perhaps matching TRBD1 (5 bases). The V gene's germline CDR1 is SNHLY and CDR2 FYNNEI. V was trimmed by 4 bases and J by 6 bases, leaving 16 bases between them. The CDR3 contains 15 residues. The CDR3 sequence is CASSGGTVRSQPQHF. CDR3 DNA sequence: TGTGCCAGCAGTGGAGGGACGGTCCGAAGTCAGCCCCAGCATTTT.

The J gene is TRBJ2-5, the V gene TRBV5-1; TRBD1 aligns across 8 bases. After removal of 0 bases from V and 4 bases from J, the junction contained 5 bases not matched to a gene. This CDR3 spans 15 amino acids. Germline V gives CDR1 SGHRS, CDR2 YFSETQ. CDR3 sequence (DNA): TGCGCCAGCAGCTTGGCCGCAGGGGGCGGAGAGACCCAGTACTTC. Its translation: CASSLAAGGGETQYF.

A few counts support this clone. This chain joins TRBV2 and TRBJ1-2; perhaps TRBD1 as D (5 bases). The CDR3 spans 15 residues. Trimming cost V 8 bases and J 4 bases, with 20 bases left between them. The germline CDR1 and CDR2 sequences are SNHLY and FYNNEI. CDR3 residues: CASLVLTRDGYGYTF. CDR3 in DNA: TGTGCCAGCCTAGTCTTGACTAGGGACGGCTATGGCTACACCTTC.

The rearrangement uses TRBV29-1 and TRBJ1-1; D not certain. Trimming left V 5 bases short and J 8 bases short, with 15 bases between. CDR1 and CDR2 from the germline V gene are SQVTM and ANQGSEA. The CDR3 has 12 residues. The CDR3 region is CSVSESGPEAFF. CDR3 bases: TGCAGCGTTAGTGAATCTGGGCCGGAAGCTTTCTTT.

This clone was found a few times. J is TRBJ2-5 and V is TRBV29-1; the match to TRBD2 covers 9 bases. The CDR3 consists of 13 residues. Germline V lookup: CDR1 SQVTM, CDR2 ANQGSEA. V lost 4 bases to trimming and J lost 7 bases; unmatched junction nucleotides: 7. CDR3 sequence reads: CSVGTRLAVTQYF. Here the CDR3 DNA reads TGCAGCGTTGGAACGAGACTAGCGGTGACCCAGTACTTC. The whole variable domain, filled in from reference TRBV29-1 and TRBJ2-5, reads SAVISQKPSRDICQRGTSLTIQCQVDSQVTMMFWYRQQPGQSLTLIATANQGSEATYESGFVIDKFPISRPNLTFSTLTVSNMSPEDSSIYLCSVGTRLAVTQYFGPGTRLLVL.

This chain connects TRBV29-1 to TRBJ1-3; D is ambiguous. The germline CDR1 and CDR2 sequences are SQVTM and ANQGSEA. V shed 4 bases and J shed 9 bases, with 10 bases lying between them. This CDR3 is 11 amino acids long. CDR3 DNA sequence: TGCAGCGTTGTGGGGAGCGGCACCATATATTTT. Amino acid sequence: CSVVGSGTIYF. Together with reference TRBV29-1 and TRBJ1-3, the CDR3 gives the full variable domain: SAVISQKPSRDICQRGTSLTIQCQVDSQVTMMFWYRQQPGQSLTLIATANQGSEATYESGFVIDKFPISRPNLTFSTLTVSNMSPEDSSIYLCSVVGSGTIYFGEGSWLTVV.

This chain uses TRBV5-1 with TRBJ2-5; 9 bases match TRBD1. J lost 5 bases, V lost 4 bases, and 6 bases had no gene match. The V gene's germline CDR1 is SGHRS and CDR2 YFSETQ. CDR3 size: 14 residues. This chain's CDR3 is CASSVGTGLETQYF. The CDR3 DNA follows: TGCGCCAGCAGCGTGGGGACAGGGTTGGAGACCCAGTACTTC.

The V call is TRBV23-1, the J call TRBJ1-1; D unclear. TRBV23-1 is filed as an ORF, its function uncertain. V lost 0 bases and J 4 bases, leaving 9 bases between the germline ends. The CDR3 is made up of 14 amino acids. CDR3 amino acids: CASSQSTGPTEAFF. For the CDR3, the DNA is TGCGCCAGCAGTCAATCCACGGGTCCCACTGAAGCTTTCTTT.

The V and J genes are TRBV28 and TRBJ2-7, with D unresolved. The CDR3 is 14 residues long. V was trimmed by 2 bases and J by 6 bases, leaving 14 bases between them. From germline, CDR1 is MDHEN and CDR2 SYDVKM. CDR3 DNA sequence: TGTGCCAGCAGTTTAGTGGCTCCCAAATCCGAGCAGTACTTC. This codes for CASSLVAPKSEQYF.

J is TRBJ2-7 and V is TRBV15; a possible D gene is TRBD2 (6 bases). The CDR3 is made up of 13 amino acids. V shed 8 bases and J shed 2 bases, with 13 bases lying between them. The germline V gene has CDR1 LNHNV and CDR2 YYDKDF (reference sequence). The chain's CDR3 is CATAPGVAYEQYF. Here the CDR3 DNA reads TGTGCCACCGCCCCGGGGGTGGCCTACGAGCAGTACTTC.

J is TRBJ2-5 and V is TRBV7-2, with D perhaps matching TRBD2 (6 bases). V dropped 3 bases and J dropped 5 bases, with 10 bases sitting between them. The CDR3 loop spans 13 amino acids. Germline values: CDR1 SGHTA, CDR2 FQGNSA. The chain's CDR3 is CASSFGGEETQYF. Here the CDR3 DNA reads TGTGCCAGCAGCTTCGGGGGAGAGGAGACCCAGTACTTC.

This chain joins TRBV10-3 and TRBJ1-1; D call uncertain. V gave up 8 bases and J gave up 6 bases, with 19 bases separating them. The germline gives CDR1 ENHRY, CDR2 SYGVKD. There are 14 residues in the CDR3. In nucleotides, the CDR3 is TGTGCCATCGCTTATGAGGTAGTCGGGGCTGAAGCTTTCTTT. Translation gives CAIAYEVVGAEAFF.

The genes are TRBV29-1 and TRBJ2-6; 8 bases agree with TRBD2. CDR3 size: 16 residues. Germline V gives CDR1 SQVTM, CDR2 ANQGSEA. The V segment lost 7 bases and the J segment 2 bases; nucleotides outside the gene matches: 10. The CDR3 DNA reads TGCAGCGCACAAGGCAGCGGGAGCGCTGGGGCCAACGTCCTGACTTTC. Protein product: CSAQGSGSAGANVLTF.

The sample holds a few counts of this clone. The chain recombines TRBV29-1 with TRBJ1-3; D gene uncertain. Looked up from germline, CDR1 is SQVTM and CDR2 is ANQGSEA. The CDR3 runs 11 residues. Trimming took 6 bases from V and 4 from J, leaving 7 bases between them. The CDR3 DNA follows: TGCAGCGTGACACAGGGAAACACCATATATTTT. Amino acid sequence: CSVTQGNTIYF.

V usage is TRBV29-1 and J usage is TRBJ2-3; the D gene is possibly TRBD1 (6 bases). The CDR3 runs to 13 residues. The V end was cut by 6 bases, the J end by 0 bases, with 10 bases between. Germline-derived CDR1 and CDR2 are SQVTM and ANQGSEA. The CDR3 DNA follows: TGCAGCGTGGGACACCCCAGCACAGATACGCAGTATTTT. Translated: CSVGHPSTDTQYF.

The rearrangement links TRBV7-9 to TRBJ1-2; the match to TRBD1 covers 9 bases. This CDR3 has 15 residues. V shed 5 bases, J shed 8 bases, and the junction held 12 bases outside the gene matches. Germline CDR1 is SEHNR and CDR2 is FQNEAQ (reference sequence). The CDR3 bases are TGTGCCAGCAGCCCCGGGACAGGGAAGGGAAGGGGCTACACCTTC. Its protein product is CASSPGTGKGRGYTF.

The chain employs TRBV5-4 and TRBJ2-7; D is ambiguous. CDR1 SGHNT and CDR2 YYREEE come from the germline V gene (reference sequence). V lost 0 bases, J lost 0 bases, and 7 bases lay in between. The CDR3 runs to 14 residues. CDR3 DNA sequence: TGTGCCAGCAGCTTGGAGGGCGGCTCCTACGAGCAGTACTTC. Protein product: CASSLEGGSYEQYF.

This chain joins TRBV6-5 and TRBJ2-3, with 12 bases identical to TRBD2. Germline V CDR1 and CDR2: MNHEY, SVGAGI. V lost 6 bases and J lost 4; bases outside the gene matches: 5. This CDR3 is built from 15 residues. CDR3 DNA: TGTGCCAGCAGGACACTAGCGGGAGGCCCAGATACGCAGTATTTT. Translating gives CASRTLAGGPDTQYF.

V gene TRBV29-1 combines with J gene TRBJ1-3; no reliable D call. With 2 bases removed from V and 0 bases from J, the gap between germline ends came to 8 bases. This CDR3 spans 14 amino acids. Germline V gives CDR1 SQVTM, CDR2 ANQGSEA. In nucleotides, the CDR3 is TGCAGCGTTGAACCAAGGGTCTCTGGAAACACCATATATTTT. Protein sequence: CSVEPRVSGNTIYF.

This clone was seen a handful of times. The genes are TRBV29-1 and TRBJ1-5, with TRBD1 as a possible D gene (5 bases). The CDR3 totals 13 residues. Per the germline V gene, CDR1 is SQVTM and CDR2 is ANQGSEA. V shed 7 bases and J shed 2 bases, with 12 bases lying between them. The CDR3 is CSALTEGNQPQHF. DNA of the CDR3: TGCAGCGCCCTGACAGAGGGCAATCAGCCCCAGCATTTT.

This clone turned up a few times. The V gene is TRBV6-1, the J gene TRBJ2-5; D is perhaps TRBD1 (5 bases). From germline, CDR1 is MNHNS and CDR2 SASEGT. This CDR3 is built from 15 residues. V dropped 6 bases and J dropped 0 bases, with 14 bases sitting between them. The CDR3 region is CASSGISGHQETQYF. The DNA of the CDR3 is TGTGCCAGCAGCGGTATATCAGGGCACCAAGAGACCCAGTACTTC.

The chain has TRBV29-1 and TRBJ1-1; D is undetermined. V gave up 7 bases and J gave up 3 bases, with 12 bases separating them. This CDR3 is 12 amino acids long. Germline V gene data show CDR1 as SQVTM and CDR2 as ANQGSEA. Here the CDR3 DNA reads TGCAGCGCCCGGGATCAGCACACTGAAGCTTTCTTT. Translated, it gives CSARDQHTEAFF.

In its sample, this clone was seen once. The CDR3 is CASIGPQHF. CDR3 in DNA: TGTGCCAGCATCGGCCCCCAGCATTTT. The chain couples TRBV2 to TRBJ1-5; no reliable D call. Germline values: CDR1 SNHLY, CDR2 FYNNEI. V lost 7 bases to trimming and J lost 10 bases, with 5 bases between them. CDR3 length: 9 amino acids.

This clone was observed a few times. The rearrangement links TRBV29-1 to TRBJ2-5; tentative D call: TRBD2 (5 bases). Germline lookup yields CDR1 SQVTM and CDR2 ANQGSEA. This CDR3 has 15 amino acids. V was shortened by 2 bases and J by 5 bases, with 18 bases between the two germline ends. The CDR3 sequence is CSVENYLNPGETQYF. The CDR3 DNA reads as TGCAGCGTTGAAAACTACCTAAATCCGGGGGAGACCCAGTACTTC.

The chain couples TRBV9 to TRBJ2-1; no clear D. Trimming cost V 4 bases and J 8 bases, with 13 bases left between them. Germline values: CDR1 SGDLS, CDR2 YYNGEE. The CDR3 length is 13 residues. The CDR3: CASSPGSIYEQFF. In nucleotides, the CDR3 is TGTGCCAGCAGCCCCGGCTCCATCTATGAGCAGTTCTTC.

V is TRBV14 and J is TRBJ1-2; D is unresolved. The CDR3 contains 13 residues. Germline values: CDR1 SGHDN, CDR2 FVKESK. V shed 0 bases and J shed 8 bases, with 10 bases lying between them. CDR3 coding DNA: TGTGCCAGCAGCCAAGATTTGGGTAAAGGCTACACCTTC. Protein product: CASSQDLGKGYTF.

This clone was found a few times. The chain carries TRBV28 and TRBJ2-7; D perhaps matches TRBD1 (6 bases). The V end was cut by 7 bases, the J end by 4 bases, with 20 bases between. Germline-derived CDR1 and CDR2 are MDHEN and SYDVKM. This CDR3 comprises 15 residues. CDR3 in amino acids: CASITMTGGSYEQYF. DNA for the CDR3: TGTGCCAGCATTACCATGACAGGAGGAAGTTACGAGCAGTACTTC. The full variable domain, completed using reference TRBV28 and TRBJ2-7, is DVKVTQSSRYLVKRTGEKVFLECVQDMDHENMFWYRQDPGLGLRLIYFSYDVKMKEKGDIPEGYSVSREKKERFSLILESASTNQTSMYLCASITMTGGSYEQYFGPGTRLTVT.